These T cell receptor beta chains were read from a single sample in a study of T cells in Graves' hyperthyroidism and ophthalmopathy. TCRdb used MiXCR to reprocess the multiplex PCR reads, holding one entry per CDR3 protein. Seen here are 750,000 to 950,000 distinct CDR3 sequences, over 35% observed once, and the top ten hold 8.9%. Sequenced material: blood. The receptors come from a man younger than 35 with Graves' hyperthyroidism. Each CDR3 is given with its conserved first and last residue.

TRBV5-8 | CASSLEGMDEQYF
TRBV7-9 | CASSLDAGYQQPQHF
TRBV29-1 | CSVGKREGSYEQYF
TRBV5-8 | CASRGTGIIGANVLTF
TRBV20-1 | CSATGHSNEKLFF
TRBV25-1 | CASSGGADPNREKLFF
TRBV11-1 | CATGTSGNPYEQYF
TRBV9 | CASSVVMGLSTEAFF
TRBV15 | CATSRDQGAGQPQHF
TRBV7-2 | CASSLAGPGEQYF
TRBV10-3 | CAISESTGVSGANVLTF
TRBV11-2 | CASSLDHRNGIGSPLHF
TRBV20-1 | CSARGIGTPEPQHF
TRBV7-3 | CASSLTGGAGELFF
TRBV4-1 | CASSRPGDTEAFF
TRBV12-3/TRBV12-4 | CASGLGTYEQYF
TRBV29-1 | CSVEVGPHQPQHF
TRBV7-3 | CASSQDIRSQETQYF
TRBV12-3/TRBV12-4 | CASAEQGSGNTIYF
TRBV7-2 | CASTPRVNTGELFF
TRBV9 | CASSQDTLQIIYGYTF
TRBV10-2 | CASSEWGKEAFF
TRBV12-3/TRBV12-4 | CASSQNRNTIYF
TRBV29-1 | CSVEGHLNYGYTF
TRBV5-1 | CASNFTSGQVNTEAFF
TRBV15 | CATSPETGGADTEAFF
TRBV7-2 | CASGPLDWNTEAFF
TRBV9 | CASSRRSNTGELFF
TRBV29-1 | CSVVGNEQFF
TRBV4-2 | CASSQEETGTGANVLTF
TRBV24-1 | CATSVRGRNTIYF
TRBV7-9 | CASSRDVFYGYTF
TRBV29-1 | CSSAPPGGNQPQHF
TRBV9 | CASSSWKLRNQPQHF
TRBV29-1 | CSVVGSTSGGANVLTF
TRBV6-5 | CASGPEVGERETQYF
TRBV5-1 | CASSKGAMNEQYF
TRBV19 | CASRHGSNTGELFF
TRBV6-2/TRBV6-3 | CASSGLALETQYF
TRBV9 | CASSPGQIVYEQYF
TRBV29-1 | CSGMTGGASEQHF
TRBV6-2/TRBV6-3 | CASCQGGEAFF
TRBV10-3 | CASSFLRDSRTGELFF
TRBV15 | CATIPLQETQYF
TRBV20-1 | CSENQGIHEQYF
TRBV5-1 | CASRGLSGGTEAFF
TRBV6-1 | CASSEKPGPVMNQPQHF
TRBV19 | CASTDAWEKLFF
TRBV10-3 | CAIRSGLTWAYEQYF
TRBV7-9 | CASSLLAGQYF
TRBV7-3 | CASSSYDGSVTGELFF
TRBV2 | CASISLGELFF
TRBV20-1 | CSARERDASYEQYF